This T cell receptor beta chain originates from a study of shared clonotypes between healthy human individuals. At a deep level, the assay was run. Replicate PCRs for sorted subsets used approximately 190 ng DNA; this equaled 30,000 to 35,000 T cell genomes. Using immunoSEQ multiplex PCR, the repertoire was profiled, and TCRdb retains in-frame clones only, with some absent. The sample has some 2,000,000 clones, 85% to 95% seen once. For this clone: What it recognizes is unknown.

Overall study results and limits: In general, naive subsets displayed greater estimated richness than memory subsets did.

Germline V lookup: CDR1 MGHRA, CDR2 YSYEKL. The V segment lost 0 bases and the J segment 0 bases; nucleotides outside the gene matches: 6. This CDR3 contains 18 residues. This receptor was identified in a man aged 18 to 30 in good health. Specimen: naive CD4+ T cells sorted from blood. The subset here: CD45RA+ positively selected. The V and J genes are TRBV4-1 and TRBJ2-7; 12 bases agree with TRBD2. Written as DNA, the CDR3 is TGCGCCAGCAGCCAAGATGGGACTAGCGGGTTGAGCTCCTACGAGCAGTACTTC. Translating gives CASSQDGTSGLSSYEQYF.